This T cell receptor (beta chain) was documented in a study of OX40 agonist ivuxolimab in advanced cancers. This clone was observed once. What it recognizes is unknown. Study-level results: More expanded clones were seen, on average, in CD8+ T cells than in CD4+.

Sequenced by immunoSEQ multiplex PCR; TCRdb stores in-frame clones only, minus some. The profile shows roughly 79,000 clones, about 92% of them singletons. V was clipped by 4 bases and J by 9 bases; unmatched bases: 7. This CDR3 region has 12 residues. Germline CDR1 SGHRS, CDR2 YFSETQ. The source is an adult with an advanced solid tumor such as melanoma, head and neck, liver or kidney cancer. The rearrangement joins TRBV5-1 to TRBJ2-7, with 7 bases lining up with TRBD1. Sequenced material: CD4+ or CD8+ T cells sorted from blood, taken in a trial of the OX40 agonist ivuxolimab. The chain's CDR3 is CASSLGTALQYF. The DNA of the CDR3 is TGCGCCAGCAGCCTGGGGACAGCCCTGCAGTACTTC.